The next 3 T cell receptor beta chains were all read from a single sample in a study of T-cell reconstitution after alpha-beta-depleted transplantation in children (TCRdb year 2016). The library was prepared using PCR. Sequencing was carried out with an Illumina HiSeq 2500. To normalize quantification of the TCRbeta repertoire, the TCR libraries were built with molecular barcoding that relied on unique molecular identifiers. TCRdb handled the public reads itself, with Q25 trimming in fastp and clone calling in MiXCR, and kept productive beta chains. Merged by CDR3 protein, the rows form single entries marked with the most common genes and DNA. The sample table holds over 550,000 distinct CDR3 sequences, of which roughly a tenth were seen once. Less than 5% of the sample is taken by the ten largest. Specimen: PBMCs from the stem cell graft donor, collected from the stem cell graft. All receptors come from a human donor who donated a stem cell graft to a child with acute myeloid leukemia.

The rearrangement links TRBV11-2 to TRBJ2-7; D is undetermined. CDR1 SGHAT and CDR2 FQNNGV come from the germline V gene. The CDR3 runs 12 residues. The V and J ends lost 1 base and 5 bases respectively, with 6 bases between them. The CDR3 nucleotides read TGTGCCAGCAGCTTAGCGGTGCACGAGCAGTACTTC. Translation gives CASSLAVHEQYF.

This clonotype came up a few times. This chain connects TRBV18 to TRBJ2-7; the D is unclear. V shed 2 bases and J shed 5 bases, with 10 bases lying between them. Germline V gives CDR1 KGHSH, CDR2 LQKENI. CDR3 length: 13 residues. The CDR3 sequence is CASSPRLGDEQYF. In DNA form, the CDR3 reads TGTGCCAGCTCACCAAGATTGGGTGACGAGCAGTACTTC. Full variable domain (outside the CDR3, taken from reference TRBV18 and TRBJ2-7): NAGVMQNPRHLVRRRGQEARLRCSPMKGHSHVYWYRQLPEEGLKFMVYLQKENIIDESGMPKERFSAEFPKEGPSILRIQQVVRGDSAAYFCASSPRLGDEQYFGPGTRLTVT.

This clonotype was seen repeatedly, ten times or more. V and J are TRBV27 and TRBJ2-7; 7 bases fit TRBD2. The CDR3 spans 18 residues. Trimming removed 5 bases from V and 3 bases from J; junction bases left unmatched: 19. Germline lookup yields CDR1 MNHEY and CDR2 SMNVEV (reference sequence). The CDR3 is CASSPSSGNKPLYYEQYF. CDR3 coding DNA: TGTGCCAGCAGTCCCTCTAGCGGCAACAAACCCCTGTACTACGAGCAGTACTTC.